Reported below is one T cell receptor (beta chain). V was pared by 6 bases and J by 6 bases, with 4 bases of the junction left unmatched. The CDR3 is 13 residues long. The germline V gene has CDR1 SGHAT and CDR2 FQNNGV. This table comes from immunoSEQ multiplex PCR, and its TCRdb copy is limited to in-frame clones, with some not included. This sample carries about 92,000 clones, 70% to 90% of them seen once, and the ten largest clones take more than 15%. The data are from a study of glioma-infiltrating T cells after dendritic cell vaccination. Specimen: blood, collected before dendritic cell vaccination. The chain recombines TRBV11-2 with TRBJ1-5; 8 bases fit TRBD1. This receptor was identified in a human donor with glioblastoma. CDR3 in DNA: TGTGCCAGCAGATCAGGACAGGGTCAGCCCCAGCATTTT. This sequence encodes CASRSGQGQPQHF.